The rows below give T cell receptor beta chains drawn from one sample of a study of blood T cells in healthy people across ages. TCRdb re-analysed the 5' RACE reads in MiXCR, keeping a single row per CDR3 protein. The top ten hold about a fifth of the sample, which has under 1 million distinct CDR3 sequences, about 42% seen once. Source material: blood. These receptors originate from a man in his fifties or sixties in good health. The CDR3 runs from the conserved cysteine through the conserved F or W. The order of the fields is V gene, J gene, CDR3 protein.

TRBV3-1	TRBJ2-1	CASSQELAGGHEQFF
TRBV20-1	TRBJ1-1	CSAREAGGTEAFF
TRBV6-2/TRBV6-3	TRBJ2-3	CASTRTSGNTQYF
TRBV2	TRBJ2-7	CASSAPRGDRNSYEQYF
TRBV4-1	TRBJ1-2	CASSRYMGQGAGGTF
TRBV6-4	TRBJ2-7	CASSGIRNEQYF
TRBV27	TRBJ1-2	CASSLSHRDSYGYTF
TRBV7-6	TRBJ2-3	CASSPRTSGITDTQYF
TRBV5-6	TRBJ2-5	CASSPASGGHQETQYF
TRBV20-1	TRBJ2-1	CSAGGTMTYGEQFF
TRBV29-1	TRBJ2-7	CSVESPQSSYEQYF
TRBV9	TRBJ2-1	CASSPLPDGVYNEQFF
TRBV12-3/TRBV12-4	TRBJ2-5	CASSHTGTVNSQETQYF
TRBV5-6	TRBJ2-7	CASSLSGGDYEQYF
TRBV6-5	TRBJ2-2	CASKRGQPANTGELFF
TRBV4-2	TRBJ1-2	CASSRPDMGPSSRSYGYTF
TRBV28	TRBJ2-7	CASSRGRGAPSYEQYF
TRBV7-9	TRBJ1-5	CASSWGQGDSNQPQHF
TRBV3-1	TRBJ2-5	CASSQGTGASETQYF
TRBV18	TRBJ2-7	CASSPPVSPGLDEQYF
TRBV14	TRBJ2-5	CASSQNRGQETQYF
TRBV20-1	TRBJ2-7	CSAPTSSGDSYEQYF
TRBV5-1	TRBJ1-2	CASSLAGQGARIYTF
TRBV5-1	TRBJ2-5	CASSLGLAGVYQETQYF
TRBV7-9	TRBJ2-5	CASSSAGTSGGARETQYF
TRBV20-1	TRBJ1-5	CSARDRKGTFGHF
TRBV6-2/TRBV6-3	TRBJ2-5	CASSQLGTAGETQYF
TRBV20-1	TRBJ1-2	CSAETRGNNGYTF
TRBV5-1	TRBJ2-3	CASSYPRVDTQYF
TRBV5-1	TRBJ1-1	CASSKDVRTEAFF
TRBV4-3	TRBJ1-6	CASSQEQRQGNSPLHF
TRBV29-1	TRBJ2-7	CSVEDWQGVYYEQYF
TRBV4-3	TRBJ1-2	CASSQDQGNFYGYTF
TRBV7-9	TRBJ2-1	CASIPDGRNEQFF
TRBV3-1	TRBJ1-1	CASSPTGTDRNTEAFF
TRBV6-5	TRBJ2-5	CASSAQGARETQYF
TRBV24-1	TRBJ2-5	CAAREDRRQETQYF